This TCR beta chain stems from a study of T cells in tumors after PD-1 blockade. Clones were read by immunoSEQ multiplex PCR, and TCRdb kept only the in-frame ones, dropping some. The sample holds 20,000 to 25,000 clones, roughly 78% seen once. In germline, CDR1 is LGHDT, CDR2 YNNKEL (reference sequence). There are 15 residues in the CDR3. Trimming removed 1 base from V and 4 bases from J, with 10 bases in between. This TCR was sampled from a human donor with basal cell carcinoma. Sequencing used PBMCs, obtained before anti-PD-1 treatment. The chain uses TRBV3-1 (or the pseudogene TRBV3-2) and TRBJ2-2, with D tentatively TRBD1 (6 bases). The CDR3 coding sequence is TGTGCCAGCAGCCAAGGCACAGGGAGCACCGGGGAGCTGTTTTTT. This sequence encodes CASSQGTGSTGELFF.